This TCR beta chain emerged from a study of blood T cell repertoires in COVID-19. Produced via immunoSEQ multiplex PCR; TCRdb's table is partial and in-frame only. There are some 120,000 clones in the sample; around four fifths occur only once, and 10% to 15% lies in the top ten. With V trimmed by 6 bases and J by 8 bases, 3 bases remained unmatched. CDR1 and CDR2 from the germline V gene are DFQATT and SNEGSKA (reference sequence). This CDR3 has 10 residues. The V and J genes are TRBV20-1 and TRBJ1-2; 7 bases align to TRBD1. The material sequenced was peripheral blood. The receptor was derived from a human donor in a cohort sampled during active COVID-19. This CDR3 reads CSAGGGGYTF. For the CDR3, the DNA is TGCAGTGCAGGGGGCGGGGGCTACACCTTC.